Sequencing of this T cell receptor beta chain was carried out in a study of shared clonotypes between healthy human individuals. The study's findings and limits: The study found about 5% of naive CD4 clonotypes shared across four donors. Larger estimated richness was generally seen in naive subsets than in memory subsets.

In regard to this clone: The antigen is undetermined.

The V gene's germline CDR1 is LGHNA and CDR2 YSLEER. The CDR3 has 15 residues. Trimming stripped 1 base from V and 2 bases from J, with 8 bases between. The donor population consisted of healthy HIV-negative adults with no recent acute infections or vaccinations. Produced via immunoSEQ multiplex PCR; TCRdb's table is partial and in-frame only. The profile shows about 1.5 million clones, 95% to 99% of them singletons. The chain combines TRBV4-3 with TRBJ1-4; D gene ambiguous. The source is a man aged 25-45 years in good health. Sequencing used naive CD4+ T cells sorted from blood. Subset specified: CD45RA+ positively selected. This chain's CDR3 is CASSQGHLTNEKLFF. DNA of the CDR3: TGCGCCAGCAGCCAAGGACATCTTACTAATGAAAAACTGTTTTTT.